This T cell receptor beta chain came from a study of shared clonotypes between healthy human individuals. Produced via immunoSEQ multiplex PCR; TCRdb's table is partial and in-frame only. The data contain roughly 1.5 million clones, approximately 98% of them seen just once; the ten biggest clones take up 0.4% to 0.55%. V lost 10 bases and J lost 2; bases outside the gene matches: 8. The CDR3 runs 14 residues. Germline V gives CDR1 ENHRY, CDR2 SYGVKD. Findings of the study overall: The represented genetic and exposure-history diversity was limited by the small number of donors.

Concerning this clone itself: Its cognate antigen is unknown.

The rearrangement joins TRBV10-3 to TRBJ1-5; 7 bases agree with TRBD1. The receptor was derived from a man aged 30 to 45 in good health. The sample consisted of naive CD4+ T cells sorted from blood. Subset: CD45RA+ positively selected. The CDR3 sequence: CATKDRVGNQPQHF. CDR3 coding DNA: TGTGCCACCAAAGACAGGGTCGGCAATCAGCCCCAGCATTTT.